A single sample is the source of the 16 T cell receptor beta chains below, sequenced in a study of shared clonotypes between healthy human individuals. Here immunoSEQ multiplex PCR was the method, and the copy in TCRdb shows in-frame clones only, minus some. This sample has approximately 980,000 clones, with roughly 72% found just once. Sequencing used memory CD4+ T cells sorted from blood. Subset reported: CD45RA-negative fraction. All receptors derive from a man aged 18-30 years in good health.

V usage is TRBV28 and J usage is TRBJ1-2; D is possibly TRBD1 (5 bases). Trimming took 7 bases from V and 1 from J, leaving 13 bases between them. The germline gives CDR1 MDHEN, CDR2 SYDVKM. The CDR3 covers 14 residues. The CDR3 sequence is CASNLGGDNYGYTF. As DNA, the CDR3 is TGTGCCAGCAACCTGGGGGGGGATAACTATGGCTACACCTTC.

A single count supports this clone. The V call is TRBV9, the J call TRBJ2-7, with 11 bases matching TRBD2. The CDR3 loop spans 15 amino acids. V gave up 3 bases and J gave up 3 bases; unmatched junction bases: 5. From germline, CDR1 is SGDLS and CDR2 YYNGEE. The CDR3 nucleotides are TGTGCCAGCAGCGCTGCGGGGACTAGCGGCTACGAGCAGTACTTC. Translating it yields CASSAAGTSGYEQYF.

This chain connects TRBV10-3 to TRBJ1-1, with 7 bases matching TRBD1. V lost 10 bases, J lost 9 bases, and 11 bases stayed unmatched. The length of the CDR3 is 12 residues. From germline, CDR1 is ENHRY and CDR2 SYGVKD. This chain's CDR3 is CATAARQGKAFF. Written as DNA, the CDR3 is TGTGCCACCGCCGCGAGACAGGGAAAAGCTTTCTTT.

To note about this clone: Other DNA sequences in the same sample also yield this CDR3. This rearrangement joins TRBV5-1 to TRBJ1-1; a weak D match, TRBD1 (5 bases). Trimming removed 4 bases at V and 4 bases at J, with 14 bases between. Germline V gives CDR1 SGHRS, CDR2 YFSETQ. CDR3 size: 14 residues. The CDR3 coding sequence is TGCGCCAGCAGCCTGGGCGGCCAGGGCACTGAAGCTTTCTTT. Translation: CASSLGGQGTEAFF.

Turning to this clone: Other DNA sequences of this sample code for an identical CDR3. The chain uses TRBV2 and TRBJ2-3; D gene ambiguous. This CDR3 is 11 amino acids long. Trimming took 3 bases from V and 6 from J, leaving 4 bases between them. The V gene's germline CDR1 is SNHLY and CDR2 FYNNEI. The CDR3 spells CASSEGDTQYF. DNA for the CDR3: TGTGCCAGCAGTGAGGGTGATACGCAGTATTTT.

This clone was observed once. CDR3 sequence reads: CASSLQQQSGELFF. The CDR3 DNA is TGCGCCAGCAGCCTCCAACAGCAATCCGGGGAGCTGTTTTTT. The gene calls are TRBV5-1 and TRBJ2-2; no definite D call. The CDR3 contains 14 residues. V was trimmed by 4 bases and J by 6 bases, leaving 13 bases between them. CDR1 is SGHRS, CDR2 YFSETQ, per germline.

Comments on this clone: In the same sample, other DNA sequences code for this CDR3. This chain uses TRBV5-4 with TRBJ2-5; the D is unclear. Germline lookup yields CDR1 SGHNT and CDR2 YYREEE (reference sequence). Trimming took off 0 bases at V and 2 bases at J, with 8 bases between the two ends. The CDR3 has 14 residues. CDR3 coding DNA: TGTGCCAGCAGCTTGGGTACAGCTCAAGAGACCCAGTACTTC. Translating it yields CASSLGTAQETQYF.

This clone was observed a few times. The chain recombines TRBV12-5 with TRBJ1-2; tentatively, D is TRBD1 (5 bases). Germline assignment: CDR1 LGHNT and CDR2 FRNRAP. The CDR3 consists of 13 residues. V shed 0 bases and J shed 6 bases, with 8 bases lying between them. The CDR3 nucleotides read TGTGCTAGTGGTTTGGTACCGGGGGATGGCTACACCTTC. Translating it yields CASGLVPGDGYTF. Variable domain in full (rest from reference TRBV12-5 and TRBJ1-2): DARVTQTPRHKVTEMGQEVTMRCQPILGHNTVFWYRQTMMQGLELLAYFRNRAPLDDSGMPKDRFSAEMPDATLATLKIQPSEPRDSAVYFCASGLVPGDGYTFGSGTRLTVV.

The chain combines TRBV6-5 with TRBJ1-6; D may be TRBD1 (5 bases). The V gene's germline CDR1 is MNHEY and CDR2 SVGAGI. Deletions cut 2 bases from V and 5 bases from J, with 7 bases between. The CDR3 totals 14 residues. In DNA form, the CDR3 reads TGTGCCAGCAGTTACGGGACCCATAATTCACCCCTCCACTTT. This codes for CASSYGTHNSPLHF.

CDR3 sequence: CASSWDIREKLFF. The DNA of the CDR3 is TGTGCCAGTAGTTGGGATATTCGAGAAAAACTGTTTTTT. The chain joins TRBV19 to TRBJ1-4; D uncertain. This CDR3 comprises 13 residues. V dropped 5 bases and J dropped 8 bases, with 12 bases sitting between them. Germline V gene sequence: CDR1 LNHDA, CDR2 SQIVND (reference sequence).

The J gene is TRBJ1-1, the V gene TRBV18, with 9 nucleotides matching TRBD1. Germline V gene sequence: CDR1 KGHSH, CDR2 LQKENI. The V segment lost 5 bases and the J segment 5 bases; nucleotides outside the gene matches: 6. This CDR3 is 14 amino acids long. The CDR3 loop is CASSTQGARTEAFF. The DNA of the CDR3 is TGTGCCAGCTCAACACAGGGGGCCAGGACTGAAGCTTTCTTT. Based on the CDR3 plus reference TRBV18 and TRBJ1-1, the full variable domain is NAGVMQNPRHLVRRRGQEARLRCSPMKGHSHVYWYRQLPEEGLKFMVYLQKENIIDESGMPKERFSAEFPKEGPSILRIQQVVRGDSAAYFCASSTQGARTEAFFGQGTRLTVV.

V and J are TRBV6-5 and TRBJ2-3, with 7 nucleotides matching TRBD2. The CDR3 contains 15 residues. Trimming cost V 6 bases and J 10 bases; bases outside gene matches: 16. The germline V gene encodes CDR1 MNHEY and CDR2 SVGAGI. Here the CDR3 DNA reads TGTGCCAGCAGCCCGGATGGGGCGGGAGTATATGCGCAGTATTTT. Protein sequence: CASSPDGAGVYAQYF.

J is TRBJ1-6 and V is TRBV9, with a tentative D call TRBD1 (5 bases). Germline assignment: CDR1 SGDLS and CDR2 YYNGEE. Trimming cost V 3 bases and J 3 bases, with 16 bases left between them. The CDR3 contains 17 residues. CDR3 DNA: TGTGCCAGCAGCGCACCCAGGTCGGGGGGCTATAATTCACCCCTCCACTTT. Residues: CASSAPRSGGYNSPLHF. The whole variable domain, filled in from reference TRBV9 and TRBJ1-6, reads DSGVTQTPKHLITATGQRVTLRCSPRSGDLSVYWYQQSLDQGLQFLIQYYNGEERAKGNILERFSAQQFPDLHSELNLSSLELGDSALYFCASSAPRSGGYNSPLHFGNGTRLTVT.

The V and J genes are TRBV10-3 and TRBJ2-7; tentative D call: TRBD2 (6 bases). With 2 bases removed from V and 3 bases from J, the gap between germline ends came to 11 bases. Germline V gene sequence: CDR1 ENHRY, CDR2 SYGVKD. The CDR3 spans 14 residues. CDR3 sequence (DNA): TGTGCCATCAGTGAGGGGGCGGGGTACTACGAGCAGTACTTC. Its protein product is CAISEGAGYYEQYF.

The chain uses TRBV6-5 and TRBJ2-3; unclear D gene. The germline V and J ends were trimmed by 0 bases and 1 base, with 8 bases remaining between them. The CDR3 covers 15 residues. Germline values: CDR1 MNHEY, CDR2 SVGAGI. The DNA for the CDR3 is TGTGCCAGCAGTTACTCTTACCAGCGCACAGATACGCAGTATTTT. Protein sequence: CASSYSYQRTDTQYF.

The chain joins TRBV7-2 to TRBJ1-6; D is perhaps TRBD1 (6 bases). Looked up from germline, CDR1 is SGHTA and CDR2 is FQGNSA. Deletions cut 2 bases from V and 13 bases from J, with 21 bases between. The CDR3 is 16 residues long. The CDR3 nucleotides are TGTGCCAGCAGCTTATTGGAAAGGGGGGGAATAGAGCCCCTCCACTTT. This translates into CASSLLERGGIEPLHF.